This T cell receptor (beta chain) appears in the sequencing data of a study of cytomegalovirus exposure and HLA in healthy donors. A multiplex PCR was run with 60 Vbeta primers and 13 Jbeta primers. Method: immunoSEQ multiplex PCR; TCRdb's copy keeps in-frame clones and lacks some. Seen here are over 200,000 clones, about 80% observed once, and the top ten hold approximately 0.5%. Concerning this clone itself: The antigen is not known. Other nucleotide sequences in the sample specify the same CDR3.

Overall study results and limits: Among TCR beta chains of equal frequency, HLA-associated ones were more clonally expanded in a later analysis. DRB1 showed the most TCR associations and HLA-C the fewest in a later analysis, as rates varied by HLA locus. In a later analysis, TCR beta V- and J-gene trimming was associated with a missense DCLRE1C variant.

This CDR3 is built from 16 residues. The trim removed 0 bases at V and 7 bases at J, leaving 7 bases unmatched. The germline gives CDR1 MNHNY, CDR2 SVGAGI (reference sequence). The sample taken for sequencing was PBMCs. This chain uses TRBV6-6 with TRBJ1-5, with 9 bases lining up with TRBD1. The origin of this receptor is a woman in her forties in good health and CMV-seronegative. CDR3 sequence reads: CASSYSGGQGGQPQHF. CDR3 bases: TGTGCCAGCAGTTACTCGGGGGGACAGGGCGGGCAGCCCCAGCATTTT.